One sample yielded the 10 T cell receptor beta chains listed below, sequenced in a study of blood T cell repertoires in COVID-19. Sequenced by immunoSEQ multiplex PCR; TCRdb stores in-frame clones only, minus some. Found here are 50,000 to 70,000 clones, approximately 83% of them singletons; the top ten hold roughly 9.3%. Source material: peripheral blood. Every receptor here comes from an elderly man with COVID-19, enrolled during active disease.

The chain employs TRBV30 and TRBJ2-6, with D maybe TRBD2 (5 bases). The CDR3 consists of 16 residues. Trimming removed 4 bases from V and 0 bases from J, with 13 bases in between. Looked up from germline, CDR1 is GTSNPN and CDR2 is SVGIG (reference sequence). CDR3 sequence: CAWKAGSDSGANVLTF. In nucleotides, the CDR3 is TGTGCCTGGAAGGCGGGTAGCGACTCTGGGGCCAACGTCCTGACTTTC.

This chain joins TRBV7-9 and TRBJ1-2, with D unresolved. Germline loops: CDR1 SEHNR, CDR2 FQNEAQ (reference sequence). The CDR3 has 11 amino acids. V was clipped by 8 bases and J by 1 base, with 5 bases between them. CDR3 sequence reads: CASGGNYGYTF. CDR3 coding DNA: TGTGCCAGCGGAGGTAACTATGGCTACACCTTC. Looking up the rest from reference TRBV7-9 and TRBJ1-2 gives the full variable domain: DTGVSQNPRHKITKRGQNVTFRCDPISEHNRLYWYRQTLGQGPEFLTYFQNEAQLEKSRLLSDRFSAERPKGSFSTLEIQRTEQGDSAMYLCASGGNYGYTFGSGTRLTVV.

V and J are TRBV7-2 and TRBJ1-5, with D perhaps matching TRBD1 (6 bases). Trimming shortened V by 8 bases and J by 5 bases, and 16 bases separated the two germline ends. The germline V gene has CDR1 SGHTA and CDR2 FQGNSA. The CDR3 is 14 amino acids. This chain's CDR3 is CASGNRADYQPQHF. CDR3 nucleotides: TGTGCCAGCGGAAACAGGGCTGATTATCAGCCCCAGCATTTT. Filled out from reference TRBV7-2 and TRBJ1-5, the complete variable domain reads GAGVSQSPSNKVTEKGKDVELRCDPISGHTALYWYRQSLGQGLEFLIYFQGNSAPDKSGLPSDRFSAERTGGSVSTLTIQRTQQEDSAVYLCASGNRADYQPQHFGDGTRLSIL.

The count of this clone is one. The V gene is TRBV18, the J gene TRBJ1-1; 7 bases align to TRBD1. CDR3 length: 14 amino acids. Germline V gene sequence: CDR1 KGHSH, CDR2 LQKENI. V lost 6 bases to trimming and J lost 0 bases; unmatched junction nucleotides: 4. CDR3 nucleotide sequence: TGTGCCAGCTCGCCAGGGGGGTTGAACACTGAAGCTTTCTTT. This gives the protein CASSPGGLNTEAFF.

The V and J genes are TRBV28 and TRBJ1-4; the D gene is possibly TRBD1 (6 bases). The CDR3 is made up of 18 amino acids. V was cut by 0 bases and J by 7 bases, with 21 bases left in between. Germline CDR1 and CDR2: MDHEN and SYDVKM. CDR3 region: CASSLWGAGAGQGEKLFF. The CDR3 region has the DNA TGTGCCAGCAGTTTATGGGGGGCGGGGGCAGGCCAGGGTGAAAAACTGTTTTTT. The full variable domain, completed using reference TRBV28 and TRBJ1-4, is DVKVTQSSRYLVKRTGEKVFLECVQDMDHENMFWYRQDPGLGLRLIYFSYDVKMKEKGDIPEGYSVSREKKERFSLILESASTNQTSMYLCASSLWGAGAGQGEKLFFGSGTQLSVL.

The CDR3 DNA follows: TGTGCCAGCAGTGCCTCAGGGGGGAGTCCCCAGCATTTT. Protein product: CASSASGGSPQHF. The genes are TRBV12-3 or TRBV12-4 and TRBJ1-5, with TRBD1 matching 7 bases. This CDR3 has 13 amino acids. V lost 5 bases and J lost 10; bases outside the gene matches: 8.

The chain has TRBV21-1 and TRBJ1-1. TRBV21-1 is recorded as a pseudogene. The CDR3 is 16 residues long. Here the CDR3 DNA reads TGTGCCAGCAGAGCGCCTATAGCTACAATTCGCACTGAAGCTTTCTTT. This encodes CASRAPIATIRTEAFF.

The CDR3 loop reads CATSRITGGYGYTF. The CDR3 bases are TGTGCCACCAGCAGGATAACAGGGGGCTATGGCTACACCTTC. The rearrangement joins TRBV15 to TRBJ1-2; TRBD1 matches 8 bases. Germline CDR1 LNHNV, CDR2 YYDKDF (reference sequence). CDR3 length: 14 residues. V trimming: 3 bases; J trimming: 4 bases; junction bases outside the gene matches: 4.

The sample holds a few counts of this clone. This chain connects TRBV29-1 to TRBJ1-1, with D tentatively TRBD1 (5 bases). Per the germline V gene, CDR1 is SQVTM and CDR2 is ANQGSEA. The length of the CDR3 is 12 residues. Trimming removed 3 bases from V and 4 bases from J, with 9 bases in between. The CDR3 region is CSVDGGGTEAFF. As DNA, the CDR3 is TGCAGCGTTGATGGGGGGGGCACTGAAGCTTTCTTT. The complete variable domain, with remaining parts taken from reference TRBV29-1 and TRBJ1-1, reads SAVISQKPSRDICQRGTSLTIQCQVDSQVTMMFWYRQQPGQSLTLIATANQGSEATYESGFVIDKFPISRPNLTFSTLTVSNMSPEDSSIYLCSVDGGGTEAFFGQGTRLTVV.

V gene TRBV19 combines with J gene TRBJ1-3, with D hard to call. There are 12 residues in the CDR3. Germline CDR1 is LNHDA and CDR2 is SQIVND (reference sequence). The V and J ends lost 6 bases and 2 bases respectively, with 5 bases between them. CDR3 in DNA: TGTGCCAGTAGCCCAGCTGGAAACACCATATATTTT. This codes for CASSPAGNTIYF. Filled out from reference TRBV19 and TRBJ1-3, the complete variable domain reads DGGITQSPKYLFRKEGQNVTLSCEQNLNHDAMYWYRQDPGQGLRLIYYSQIVNDFQKGDIAEGYSVSREKKESFPLTVTSAQKNPTAFYLCASSPAGNTIYFGEGSWLTVV.